This is a list of T cell receptor beta chains from one sample in a study of CD8+CD57+ T cells in acquired aplastic anemia. A single record per CDR3 protein comes from TCRdb applying MiXCR to the reads. In the table there are some 200,000 distinct CDR3 sequences, roughly 33% of which are singletons. Sequenced material: sorted CD4+, CD8+, or CD8+CD57+ T cells (not recorded which) from PBMCs. These receptor sequences come from a human donor in good health, serving as a control. Both conserved end residues are part of each CDR3. Fields, in order: J gene, clone size, D gene, V gene, CDR3 length, CDR3 protein, CDR3 DNA. A D gene is named only where the DNA matches it firmly. Clone size is stated in some rows and not others, as once, few, many or a class when expanded.

TRBJ2-7 few . TRBV7-6 13 CASSLLGGYEQYF TGTGCCAGCAGCTTACTCGGGGGATACGAGCAGTACTTC
TRBJ2-7 many . TRBV6-1 14 CASKPRGASYEQYF TGTGCCAGCAAACCCAGGGGAGCATCCTACGAGCAGTACTTC
TRBJ1-1 . . TRBV5-1 17 CASSLGYTGHTNTEAFF TGCGCCAGCAGCTTGGGATACACAGGCCACACCAACACTGAAGCTTTCTTT
TRBJ2-7 . . TRBV9 11 CASSTNNEQYF TGTGCCAGCAGCACCAACAACGAGCAGTACTTC
TRBJ2-3 few TRBD2 TRBV5-1 17 CASSFGNGRRDTDTQYF TGCGCCAGCAGCTTTGGTAACGGGAGGAGAGACACAGATACGCAGTATTTT
TRBJ2-5 few . TRBV7-3 16 CASSPLGRFNQETQYF TGTGCCAGCAGCCCTCTGGGGCGGTTCAACCAAGAGACCCAGTACTTC
TRBJ1-1 . . TRBV5-1 16 CASSLTGMWGGTEAFF TGCGCCAGCAGCTTAACAGGGATGTGGGGTGGCACTGAAGCTTTCTTT
TRBJ2-7 . . TRBV20-1 15 CSARDMKAGPYEQYF TGCAGTGCTAGAGATATGAAGGCGGGGCCCTACGAGCAGTACTTC
TRBJ1-2 many . TRBV24-1 16 CATSDFFIRRKEGYTF TGTGCCACCAGTGATTTCTTTATTCGCAGGAAGGAAGGCTACACCTTC
TRBJ1-1 many . TRBV12-3/TRBV12-4 13 CASRSDMNTEAFF TGTGCCAGCAGATCAGACATGAACACTGAAGCTTTCTTT
TRBJ2-7 . . TRBV5-1 14 CASSLALAGYEQYF TGCGCCAGCAGCTTGGCACTAGCCGGCTACGAGCAGTACTTC
TRBJ1-6 many . TRBV2 14 CASLGTKGAFHLHF TGTGCCAGCCTCGGTACAAAAGGGGCCTTCCACCTCCACTTT
TRBJ1-2 . . TRBV19 15 CASSPAGGSNYGYTF TGTGCCAGCTCACCAGCGGGCGGAAGTAACTATGGCTACACCTTC
TRBJ2-3 . TRBD2 TRBV20-1 15 CSAPPLAGIADTQYF TGCAGTGCGCCCCCACTAGCGGGTATTGCAGATACGCAGTATTTT
TRBJ1-3 many TRBD1 TRBV15 17 CATSTPGQGISGNTIYF TGTGCCACCAGCACGCCGGGACAGGGTATTTCTGGAAACACCATATATTTT
TRBJ2-2 many TRBD2 TRBV9 15 CASSRRLAGTGELFF TGTGCCAGCAGTCGTAGACTAGCGGGGACCGGGGAGCTGTTTTTT
TRBJ2-3 many . TRBV19 14 CASSPTLLQGTQYF TGTGCCAGTAGTCCCACCCTCTTGCAGGGGACGCAGTATTTT
TRBJ2-7 . TRBD1 TRBV3-1 15 CACSQGGLAVEEQYF TGTGCCTGCAGCCAAGGGGGCCTTGCGGTGGAAGAGCAGTACTTC
TRBJ2-5 . . TRBV5-1 14 CAGSYNSGQETQYF TGCGCCGGCAGCTACAATAGCGGCCAAGAGACCCAGTACTTC
TRBJ2-1 many . TRBV2 14 CASMRADRYNEQFF TGTGCCAGCATGAGGGCGGACCGATACAATGAGCAGTTCTTC
TRBJ2-5 many TRBD2 TRBV20-1 15 CSAPRRGGTEETQYF TGCAGTGCTCCCCGGCGGGGAGGGACTGAAGAGACCCAGTACTTC
TRBJ2-1 few . TRBV14 15 CASSHPQSSYNEQFF TGTGCCAGCAGCCACCCACAGAGCTCCTACAATGAGCAGTTCTTC
TRBJ2-3 many TRBD1 TRBV29-1 12 CSVDRGLDTQYF TGCAGCGTTGACAGGGGGCTGGATACGCAGTATTTT
TRBJ1-2 many . TRBV7-9 16 CASSLEAGETNYGYTF TGTGCCAGCAGCTTAGAGGCAGGGGAAACTAACTATGGCTACACCTTC
TRBJ1-1 many . TRBV19 12 CASSRGSNEAFF TGTGCCAGTAGCCGTGGCTCAAATGAAGCTTTCTTT
TRBJ1-6 . . TRBV4-3 16 CASSQDGGSYNSPLHF TGCGCCAGCAGCCAAGATGGGGGGTCCTATAATTCACCCCTCCACTTT
TRBJ1-6 once . TRBV3-1 14 CASSREPYNSPLHF TGTGCCAGCAGCCGAGAGCCCTATAATTCACCCCTCCACTTT
TRBJ1-1 many . TRBV7-9 15 CASSATRGLNTEAFF TGTGCCAGCAGCGCCACGAGGGGCTTGAACACTGAAGCTTTCTTT
TRBJ1-4 . . TRBV20-1 13 CSANGALNEKLFF TGCAGTGCTAATGGGGCGCTTAATGAAAAACTGTTTTTT
TRBJ2-3 many . TRBV19 13 CASSIDLLDTQYF TGTGCCAGTAGTATAGATCTGCTGGATACGCAGTATTTT
TRBJ2-1 many TRBD1 TRBV25-1 19 CASSDHIWTETGPYNEQFF TGTGCCAGCAGTGACCACATCTGGACAGAGACAGGGCCCTACAATGAGCAGTTCTTC
TRBJ1-1 many TRBD1 TRBV7-9 18 CASSIDRVDRYGDTEAFF TGTGCCAGCAGCATCGACAGGGTTGATCGGTACGGGGACACTGAAGCTTTCTTT
TRBJ1-1 . . TRBV6-5 13 CASSHHGVREAFF TGTGCCAGCAGTCACCATGGGGTGCGAGAAGCTTTCTTT
TRBJ1-1 . . TRBV10-3 12 CAISDGNTEAFF TGTGCCATCAGTGATGGGAACACTGAAGCTTTCTTT
TRBJ2-1 . . TRBV15 17 CATSSSLRGGSYNEQFF TGTGCCACCAGCAGCTCCCTGAGGGGGGGATCCTACAATGAGCAGTTCTTC
TRBJ2-1 . . TRBV7-2 13 CASSSPPYNEQFF TGTGCCAGCAGCTCACCGCCCTACAATGAGCAGTTCTTC
TRBJ2-7 . . TRBV27 13 CASSSWGPYEQYF TGTGCCAGCAGTTCCTGGGGCCCCTACGAGCAGTACTTC
TRBJ2-7 few . TRBV2 14 CASSDQFRSYEQYF TGTGCCAGCAGTGACCAGTTTCGATCCTACGAGCAGTACTTC
TRBJ2-5 many . TRBV20-1 14 CSARETGRGETQYF TGCAGTGCTAGAGAGACAGGGAGGGGGGAGACCCAGTACTTC
TRBJ2-7 . . TRBV15 15 CAASRGPGEVYEQYF TGTGCCGCCAGCAGAGGTCCTGGCGAGGTCTACGAGCAGTACTTC
TRBJ2-2 few TRBD2 TRBV6-1 17 CASSESGGRRGTGELFF TGTGCCAGCAGTGAAAGCGGGGGACGTCGTGGGACCGGGGAGCTGTTTTTT
TRBJ2-7 many . TRBV29-1 13 CSVSETDPYEQYF TGCAGCGTTTCCGAGACAGACCCTTACGAGCAGTACTTC
TRBJ2-1 once TRBD2 TRBV19 12 CASGLAVNEQFF TGTGCCAGTGGCCTAGCGGTCAATGAGCAGTTCTTC
TRBJ2-4 many . TRBV7-9 12 CASTDQSVVQYF TGTGCCAGCACCGACCAGAGTGTGGTTCAGTACTTC
TRBJ2-5 few . TRBV6-6 14 CASSYSLGGETQYF TGTGCCAGCAGTTACTCGTTAGGAGGGGAGACCCAGTACTTC
TRBJ2-5 . . TRBV24-1 16 CATGALSTPSQETQYF TGTGCCACCGGGGCCCTGTCGACACCTTCCCAAGAGACCCAGTACTTC
TRBJ1-1 many TRBD1 TRBV20-1 14 CSAREARGSTEAFF TGCAGTGCTAGAGAGGCCAGGGGGAGCACTGAAGCTTTCTTT
TRBJ2-1 . . TRBV15 17 CATSRDGSTGSYNEQFF TGTGCCACCAGCAGAGATGGTAGCACGGGGTCCTACAATGAGCAGTTCTTC
TRBJ1-1 . . TRBV24-1 14 CATSEGTRNTEAFF TGTGCCACCAGTGAAGGGACGAGGAACACTGAAGCTTTCTTT
TRBJ2-7 many . TRBV7-9 13 CASSSGRIYEQYF TGTGCCAGCAGCTCCGGACGGATCTACGAGCAGTACTTC
TRBJ2-5 many . TRBV4-1 13 CASSRGPQETQYF TGCGCCAGCAGCCGAGGGCCTCAAGAGACCCAGTACTTC